Shown below are 26 T cell receptor beta chains from a single sample sequenced in a study of tumor-infiltrating lymphocytes in primary liver carcinoma. With a constant-region primer, TCR beta cDNA was made from approximately 520 ng of total RNA. A slightly modified ARM-PCR protocol with three nested multiplex PCR rounds produced these TCR beta libraries. In the first two PCR rounds, TRBV1-TRBV30 forward primers were paired with a C-beta reverse primer, and each round lasted about 9 cycles. TCRdb called the multiplex PCR reads again in MiXCR, with one record for every CDR3 protein. Of roughly 50,000 distinct CDR3 sequences listed, 70% to 80% are singletons. Co-extracting RNA and DNA was done with about 18-33 mg of unsorted bulk tissue as input. The sample taken for sequencing was liver tumor tissue from sampling region 2. Subset denoted: tumor region T2, inferior pole. These receptors came from a man in his forties or fifties with primary liver carcinoma and hepatitis B virus infection.

The chain recombines TRBV11-2 with TRBJ2-7, with TRBD1 as a possible D gene (5 bases). CDR1 SGHAT and CDR2 FQNNGV come from the germline V gene. The CDR3 consists of 14 residues. Trimming shortened V by 11 bases and J by 2 bases, and 19 bases separated the two germline ends. The CDR3 coding sequence is TGTGCCGACAGCTTAATCGACGGAGCCTACGAGCAGTACTTC. Translated, it gives CADSLIDGAYEQYF.

The chain couples TRBV11-2 to TRBJ2-5; 8 bases are a match to TRBD1. CDR3 length equals 15 residues. Looked up from germline, CDR1 is SGHAT and CDR2 is FQNNGV. The V segment lost 5 bases and the J segment 5 bases; nucleotides outside the gene matches: 10. Here the CDR3 reads CASSRRPGGEETQYF. The CDR3 DNA reads as TGTGCCAGCAGCCGAAGGCCAGGGGGCGAGGAGACCCAGTACTTC.

The genes are TRBV6-1 and TRBJ2-1, with a tentative D call TRBD2 (6 bases). The length of the CDR3 is 16 residues. The germline V gene has CDR1 MNHNS and CDR2 SASEGT. Trimming took off 5 bases at V and 8 bases at J, with 22 bases between the two ends. The CDR3 sequence is CASSPLSTGGGDEQFF. For the CDR3, the DNA is TGTGCCAGCAGTCCCCTCTCCACCGGGGGTGGCGATGAGCAGTTCTTC.

This clonotype occurred a few times. This sequence may be a read error, since a much larger clone differs from it by one base. V gene TRBV30 combines with J gene TRBJ2-2; 7 bases line up with TRBD2. The CDR3 covers 12 residues. Germline values: CDR1 GTSNPN, CDR2 SVGIG (reference sequence). The ends lost 5 bases at V and 12 bases at J; junction bases unmatched: 9. CDR3 in amino acids: CAWASGGGKLFF. The CDR3, as DNA: TGTGCCTGGGCCTCTGGGGGAGGGAAGCTGTTTTTT.

A single count supports this clonotype. The CDR3 carries no conserved terminal phenylalanine or tryptophan, so it likely arises from a read error. The genes are TRBV29-1 and TRBJ2-5; TRBD2 matches at 7 bases. CDR3 length: 13 amino acids. CDR1 and CDR2 (germline): SQVTM, ANQGSEA. V lost 4 bases to trimming and J lost 7 bases; unmatched junction nucleotides: 9. CDR3 residues: CSVGGRAAGTQYL. The CDR3 DNA reads as TGCAGCGTTGGTGGGAGGGCCGCTGGGACCCAGTACCTG.

The rearrangement uses TRBV29-1 and TRBJ2-3; TRBD2 matches 14 bases. Germline assignment: CDR1 SQVTM and CDR2 ANQGSEA. The CDR3 extends over 14 amino acids. The CDR3 protein is CGAGLAGDTDTQYF. The CDR3, as DNA: TGCGGTGCGGGACTAGCGGGAGACACAGATACGCAGTATTTT.

This chain uses TRBV14 with TRBJ1-2; 7 bases line up with TRBD1. V gave up 5 bases and J gave up 13 bases; unmatched junction bases: 16. Looked up from germline, CDR1 is SGHDN and CDR2 is FVKESK. This CDR3 region has 14 residues. CDR3 in DNA: TGTGCCAGCAGCGAAAATGGGACAGCCTCCCCCCTCACCTTC. Amino acid sequence: CASSENGTASPLTF.

Only one count was recorded for this clonotype. An end of the junction differs from the germline gene, which may be a read error. This chain connects TRBV4-2 to TRBJ1-6, with a tentative D call TRBD1 (6 bases). The CDR3 extends over 16 amino acids. Germline V gene lookup returns CDR1 LGHNA and CDR2 YNFKEQ. The CDR3 loop reads CASSQAVGQINSPLHF. CDR3 DNA: TGTGCGAGCAGCCAAGCGGTCGGACAGATTAATTCACCCCTCCACTTT.

Regarding this clonotype: The junction does not match germline at one end; this may be a read error. The chain couples TRBV28 to TRBJ2-5; D may be TRBD2 (6 bases). The germline CDR1 and CDR2 sequences are MDHEN and SYDVKM. The CDR3 spans 13 residues. CDR3 region: CASSLFGGEAQYF. For the CDR3, the DNA is TGTGCCAGCAGTTTATTTGGAGGGGAGGCCCAATACTTC.

To note about this clonotype: This may be a read error: a much more frequent sequence differs by one nucleotide. This chain links TRBV28 with TRBJ2-3; the match to TRBD1 covers 9 bases. This CDR3 has 17 amino acids. Germline CDR1 reads MDHEN; CDR2 reads SYDVKM. The CDR3 is CASTKGTGGHFTDMQYF. The DNA of the CDR3 is TGTGCCAGCACGAAGGGAACAGGGGGCCATTTCACAGATATGCAGTATTTT.

Worth noting for this clonotype: A much larger clone differs by one base, so this may be a read error. The gene calls are TRBV30 and TRBJ1-5, with 9 nucleotides matching TRBD1. This CDR3 comprises 15 residues. The germline V gene encodes CDR1 GTSNPN and CDR2 SVGIG (reference sequence). CDR3 residues: CVWSSTGGSNQPQHF. The CDR3 region has the DNA TGTGTCTGGAGTTCGACAGGGGGAAGCAATCAGCCCCAGCATTTT.

This clonotype has only a few counts. The genes are TRBV28 and TRBJ2-6; no firm D call. Trimming stripped 6 bases from V and 0 bases from J, with 3 bases between. CDR1 is MDHEN and CDR2 is SYDVKM in the germline V gene. The CDR3 is 13 amino acids. This CDR3 is CASRSSGANVLTF. For the CDR3, the DNA is TGTGCCAGCAGAAGCTCTGGGGCCAACGTCCTGACTTTC.

Turning to this clonotype: Germline is not matched at one junction end, which may reflect a read error. The gene calls are TRBV7-9 and TRBJ2-7; 7 bases align to TRBD2. Germline values: CDR1 SEHNR, CDR2 FQNEAQ (reference sequence). The CDR3 runs to 14 residues. The CDR3 protein is CATSLGDYSYVQYF. CDR3 DNA sequence: TGTGCCACCAGCTTAGGGGACTATTCCTACGTGCAGTACTTC.

A single count supports this clonotype. The chain is built from TRBV11-3 and TRBJ2-3; a possible D gene is TRBD2 (5 bases). The CDR3 spans 14 residues. V lost 5 bases and J 6 bases, leaving 15 bases between the germline ends. The V gene's germline CDR1 is SGHNT and CDR2 YENEEA. The CDR3 loop reads CASSRRPGKDTQYF. The CDR3 DNA reads as TGTGCCAGCAGCCGAAGGCCCGGGAAGGATACGCAGTATTTT.

About this clonotype: The missing conserved phenylalanine or tryptophan at the end of this CDR3 makes a read error likely. The limits of the CDR3 on the DNA are not certain, so only TCRdb's listed CDR3 is given. The chain joins TRBV11-1 to TRBJ2-5; the D segment call TRBD1 is taken from the table without a DNA check. The germline V gene encodes CDR1 SGHAT and CDR2 FQDESV (reference sequence). Termini included, the CDR3 measures 19 amino acids. CDR3 protein: CASSPPPEVRKDFQETRYL.

With regard to this clonotype: No conserved phenylalanine or tryptophan ends this CDR3, so it is likely a read error. No DNA is shown, since the ends of the CDR3 on it are uncertain; the CDR3 is the one TCRdb lists. The V and J genes are TRBV10-3 and TRBJ2-7. The CDR3 adds up to 12 amino acids, both ends counted. Germline CDR1 and CDR2: ENHRY and SYGVKD. This CDR3 reads CATHDTEYEHYL.

On this clonotype itself: An end of the junction does not agree with germline; a read error may underlie this. The V call is TRBV11-2, the J call TRBJ2-1; D not certain. Germline CDR1 SGHAT, CDR2 FQNNGV. The CDR3 totals 15 residues. The DNA of the CDR3 is TGTGCCAGCTGCCCCCCCAGTGTAGCCTACAATGGGCAGTTCTTC. This translates into CASCPPSVAYNGQFF. Supplemented by reference TRBV11-2 and TRBJ2-1, the full variable domain reads EAGVAQSPRYKIIEKRQSVAFWCNPISGHATLYWYQQILGQGPKLLIQFQNNGVVDDSQLPKDRFSAERLKGVDSTLKIQPAKLEDSAVYLCASCPPSVAYNGQFFGPGTRLTVL.

In regard to this clonotype: A junction end diverges from the germline sequence, so it may reflect a read error. The rearrangement links TRBV4-1 to TRBJ2-7; tentative D call: TRBD2 (6 bases). CDR3 length equals 16 residues. The germline V gene has CDR1 MGHRA and CDR2 YSYEKL. The CDR3 DNA follows: TGCGCCCGTAGCCAAGATTTTAGCGGAAGCTCCTACAAGCAGTACTTC. As protein: CARSQDFSGSSYKQYF.

About this clonotype itself: One junction end disagrees with the germline gene, perhaps due to a read error. V usage is TRBV6-1 and J usage is TRBJ2-7, with a weak D call TRBD1 (5 bases). Germline V gives CDR1 MNHNS, CDR2 SASEGT. CDR3 length equals 18 residues. CDR3 nucleotides: TGTGCCAGCGGTGCTACAGGCGGCTGGCGCCTGACCTCCTACAAGCAGTACTTC. This encodes CASGATGGWRLTSYKQYF.

Worth noting for this clonotype: A clone one base away is much larger, so this may be a read error. The CDR3 DNA follows: TGTGCCAGCAGTTTAGGGCGGGGATACAGATCACCTCTCCACTTT. Amino acid sequence: CASSLGRGYRSPLHF. This chain uses TRBV28 with TRBJ1-6; D is unresolved. The CDR3 runs to 15 residues. Per the germline V gene, CDR1 is MDHEN and CDR2 is SYDVKM.

The chain combines TRBV19 with TRBJ2-3, with D tentatively TRBD1 (5 bases). Germline V CDR1 and CDR2: LNHDA, SQIVND (reference sequence). CDR3 length: 14 amino acids. Trimming pared 5 bases from V and 6 bases from J, leaving 15 bases between. The CDR3 is CASSLPGIVDTQYF. The CDR3 DNA reads as TGTGCCAGTAGTCTGCCAGGGATCGTGGATACGCAGTATTTT.

As concerns this clonotype: A read error may explain this, as a much larger clone is one base away. The CDR3 reads CASDGGNYNSYEKYF. CDR3 coding DNA: TGTGCCTCGGATGGGGGAAATTACAACTCCTACGAGAAGTACTTC. The chain has TRBV28 and TRBJ2-7; TRBD1 or TRBD2 may be the D gene (5 bases each). Looked up from germline, CDR1 is MDHEN and CDR2 is SYDVKM. The CDR3 consists of 15 residues.

This clonotype is labeled medium-sized. The chain links TRBV7-8 to TRBJ2-2; no reliable D call. This CDR3 has 14 amino acids. From germline, CDR1 is SGHVS and CDR2 FQNEAQ. V was pared by 6 bases and J by 0 bases, with 8 bases between. DNA for the CDR3: TGTGCCAGCAGTTTAACACCGAACACCGGGGAGCTGTTTTTT. Translation gives CASSLTPNTGELFF.

About this clonotype itself: The missing conserved phenylalanine or tryptophan at the end of this CDR3 makes a read error likely. V gene TRBV4-1 combines with J gene TRBJ2-1; 9 nucleotides align to TRBD2. V lost 4 bases and J lost 6; bases outside the gene matches: 4. From germline, CDR1 is MGHRA and CDR2 YSYEKL. CDR3 length: 14 amino acids. Here the CDR3 DNA reads TGCGCCAGCAGCCGGGCGGGAGGGTGCAATGAGCAGTTCTTA. Amino acids: CASSRAGGCNEQFL.

About this clonotype: At one end, the junction sequence differs from germline, possibly due to a read error. The chain is built from TRBV6-5 and TRBJ2-4; TRBD2 agrees at 9 bases. This CDR3 region has 19 residues. CDR1 and CDR2 from the germline V gene are MNHEY and SVGAGI. CDR3 in amino acids: CANSSLPTSGGGAENIQYF. The CDR3 DNA reads as TGTGCCAACAGTTCCCTACCGACTAGCGGAGGGGGAGCCGAAAACATTCAGTACTTC.

This clonotype appeared a single time. The genes are TRBV29-1 and TRBJ2-3, with D possibly being TRBD2 (5 bases). Per germline, CDR1 SQVTM and CDR2 ANQGSEA. This CDR3 contains 14 residues. V gave up 8 bases and J gave up 5 bases, with 20 bases separating them. The CDR3 sequence is CSISGWPVGDTQYF. In DNA, the CDR3 is TGCAGCATTTCGGGATGGCCAGTGGGAGATACGCAGTATTTT.